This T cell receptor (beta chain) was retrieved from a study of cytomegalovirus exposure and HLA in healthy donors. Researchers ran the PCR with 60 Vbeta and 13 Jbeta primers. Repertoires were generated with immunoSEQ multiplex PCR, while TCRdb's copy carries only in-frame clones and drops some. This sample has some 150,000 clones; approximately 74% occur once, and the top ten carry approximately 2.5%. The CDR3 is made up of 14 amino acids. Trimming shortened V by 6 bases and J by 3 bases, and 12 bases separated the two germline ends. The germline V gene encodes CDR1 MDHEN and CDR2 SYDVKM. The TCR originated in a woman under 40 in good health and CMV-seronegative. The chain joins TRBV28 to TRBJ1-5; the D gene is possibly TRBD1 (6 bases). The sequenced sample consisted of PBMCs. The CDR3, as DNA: TGTGCCAGCAGATGGACAGCCTTCAATCAGCCCCAGCATTTT. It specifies CASRWTAFNQPQHF.